The 21 T cell receptor beta chains below all came from one sample that was sequenced in a study of human T cells and chemical hapten exposure. Time point: pre-sensitization, week 0. Treatment defined: therapeutic diphenylcyclopropenone sensitization with weekly scalp DPC. In TCRdb, the RACE reads were re-called with MiXCR into one record per CDR3 protein. The sample carries approximately 38,000 distinct CDR3 sequences, over 9.5% recorded once. The material sequenced was whole blood, taken in connection with sensitization to the hapten diphenylcyclopropenone (DPC). These receptors all come from a man younger than 40 with alopecia areata. Some clones in this sample may be carry-over from other donors' samples.

Ten or more counts support this clonotype. V usage is TRBV5-1 and J usage is TRBJ1-4, with 9 bases identical to TRBD1. Germline values: CDR1 SGHRS, CDR2 YFSETQ. The CDR3 has 16 amino acids. The V gene end was trimmed by 2 bases and the J gene end by 3 bases; junction bases not matched to a gene: 5. The DNA for the CDR3 is TGCGCCAGCAGCTTACAGGGGGCGGTTCCTAATGAAAAACTGTTTTTT. As protein: CASSLQGAVPNEKLFF.

This clonotype appeared many times. The rearrangement joins TRBV7-6 to TRBJ2-7; 7 nucleotides line up with TRBD1. The CDR3 has 13 amino acids. The V segment lost 2 bases and the J segment 5 bases; nucleotides outside the gene matches: 3. In germline, CDR1 is SGHVS, CDR2 FNYEAQ. CDR3 DNA sequence: TGTGCCAGCAGCTTAACCCAGGGGGACGAGCAGTACTTC. The encoded protein is CASSLTQGDEQYF.

This clonotype was picked up many times. This rearrangement joins TRBV12-3 or TRBV12-4 to TRBJ2-7; D might be TRBD1 (5 bases). V lost 3 bases to trimming and J lost 1 base, with 13 bases between them. This CDR3 is built from 15 residues. CDR3 in amino acids: CASSFTGNPSYEQYF. The CDR3 DNA reads as TGTGCCAGCAGTTTCACAGGAAACCCTTCCTACGAGCAGTACTTC.

The V call is TRBV29-1, the J call TRBJ2-1; 8 positions agree with TRBD2. The germline V gene has CDR1 SQVTM and CDR2 ANQGSEA. The CDR3 extends over 14 amino acids. Trimming cost V 4 bases and J 7 bases; bases outside gene matches: 9. The CDR3 DNA reads TGCAGCGTTGCAGGAAGCGGGGGACGGAATGAGCAGTTCTTC. Its translation: CSVAGSGGRNEQFF.

The V call is TRBV10-3, the J call TRBJ2-1; D is unresolved. CDR1 is ENHRY and CDR2 is SYGVKD in the germline V gene. CDR3 length: 14 residues. V shed 0 bases and J shed 8 bases, with 11 bases lying between them. CDR3 bases: TGTGCCATCAGTGAGTCTCTTGACTTGGATGAGCAGTTCTTC. The encoded protein is CAISESLDLDEQFF.

The chain employs TRBV28 and TRBJ2-4; tentatively, D is TRBD1 (5 bases). V lost 11 bases and J lost 1, with 18 bases in between. The CDR3 runs 15 residues. Germline CDR1 MDHEN, CDR2 SYDVKM. The CDR3 region is CAAESREPAKNIQYF. In DNA, the CDR3 is TGTGCCGCCGAGAGCAGGGAACCGGCCAAAAACATTCAGTACTTC. Variable domain in full (rest from reference TRBV28 and TRBJ2-4): DVKVTQSSRYLVKRTGEKVFLECVQDMDHENMFWYRQDPGLGLRLIYFSYDVKMKEKGDIPEGYSVSREKKERFSLILESASTNQTSMYLCAAESREPAKNIQYFGAGTRLSVL.

This clonotype was recorded many times. The genes are TRBV2 and TRBJ1-4, with TRBD1 matching over 7 bases. Germline lookup yields CDR1 SNHLY and CDR2 FYNNEI. V was clipped by 2 bases and J by 7 bases; unmatched bases: 7. This CDR3 spans 15 amino acids. CDR3 DNA sequence: TGTGCCAGCAGTGAATTAAGGGGGCCGGGTGAAAAACTGTTTTTT. This sequence encodes CASSELRGPGEKLFF.

This clonotype has at least ten counts. The genes are TRBV12-3 or TRBV12-4 and TRBJ2-3; 10 bases fit TRBD1. The CDR3 extends over 16 amino acids. V gave up 5 bases and J gave up 2 bases; unmatched junction bases: 7. The CDR3: CASSATGGGLTDTQYF. CDR3 nucleotide sequence: TGTGCCAGCAGTGCGACAGGGGGCGGCCTCACAGATACGCAGTATTTT.

This clonotype has just one count. J is TRBJ2-1 and V is TRBV5-1, with D uncertain. V was clipped by 1 base and J by 4 bases, with 18 bases between them. This CDR3 has 17 amino acids. Germline CDR1 and CDR2: SGHRS and YFSETQ. This chain's CDR3 is CASSLRSGSHPYNEQFF. The CDR3 coding sequence is TGCGCCAGCAGCTTGAGGTCGGGTAGTCACCCTTACAATGAGCAGTTCTTC.

The sample holds a few counts of this clonotype. The V and J genes are TRBV6-2 or TRBV6-3 and TRBJ2-7; 9 bases align to TRBD1. The CDR3 is 14 residues long. Germline CDR1 is MNHEY and CDR2 is SVGEGT. Trimming at V came to 6 bases and at J to 4 bases, leaving 7 bases not matched to a gene. The chain's CDR3 is CASRTGQGGYEQYV. DNA of the CDR3: TGTGCCAGCAGGACGGGACAGGGCGGGTACGAGCAGTACGTC.

The chain carries TRBV28 and TRBJ1-2; D unclear. Trimming stripped 5 bases from V and 2 bases from J, with 12 bases between. Per the germline V gene, CDR1 is MDHEN and CDR2 is SYDVKM. The CDR3 contains 14 residues. CDR3: CASSPPRHNYGYTF. DNA for the CDR3: TGTGCCAGCAGTCCTCCGCGCCACAACTATGGCTACACCTTC.

This clonotype was seen repeatedly, ten times or more. V gene TRBV4-3 combines with J gene TRBJ2-6, with 10 bases matching TRBD1. Germline lookup yields CDR1 LGHNA and CDR2 YSLEER. This CDR3 region has 19 residues. V gave up 0 bases and J gave up 4 bases; unmatched junction bases: 9. The CDR3 DNA reads TGCGCCAGCAGCCAAGATCTCAGGACAGGGGGGGCCGGGGCCAACGTCCTGACTTTC. Protein sequence: CASSQDLRTGGAGANVLTF.

This clonotype was recorded a few times. V and J are TRBV14 and TRBJ2-3; D perhaps matches TRBD2 (5 bases). V gave up 1 base and J gave up 2 bases, with 16 bases separating them. The CDR3 is 17 residues long. Germline V gene sequence: CDR1 SGHDN, CDR2 FVKESK. CDR3 nucleotide sequence: TGTGCCAGCAGCCAAGGGGATGGACTGAGACTCACAGATACGCAGTATTTT. Residues: CASSQGDGLRLTDTQYF.

This clonotype showed up many times. The chain has TRBV6-1 and TRBJ2-7, with no clear D. Trimming pared 1 base from V and 6 bases from J, leaving 10 bases between. The CDR3 runs to 13 residues. Looked up from germline, CDR1 is MNHNS and CDR2 is SASEGT. The DNA of the CDR3 is TGTGCCAGCAGTGAAGTTAGTAGGAGCGAGCAGTACTTC. This encodes CASSEVSRSEQYF.

This clonotype appeared many times. This sequence joins TRBV29-1 and TRBJ1-2; D is unclear. The V gene's germline CDR1 is SQVTM and CDR2 ANQGSEA. CDR3 length: 12 residues. V dropped 5 bases and J dropped 1 base, with 8 bases sitting between them. This CDR3 is CSVPEVNYGYTF. CDR3 coding DNA: TGCAGCGTTCCTGAAGTTAACTATGGCTACACCTTC.

In this sample, this clonotype turned up many times. The chain recombines TRBV28 with TRBJ2-5; 7 positions match TRBD2. CDR1 is MDHEN, CDR2 SYDVKM, per germline. The CDR3 loop spans 15 amino acids. The V segment lost 5 bases and the J segment 2 bases; nucleotides outside the gene matches: 8. The CDR3 DNA sequence: TGTGCCAGCAGTACCCTCCTAGCGGATCAAGAGACCCAGTACTTC. This translates into CASSTLLADQETQYF.

The table lists this clonotype with many counts. The chain uses TRBV5-1 and TRBJ1-5; D is perhaps TRBD1 (6 bases). Trimming cost V 1 base and J 1 base, with 9 bases left between them. Germline V gene lookup returns CDR1 SGHRS and CDR2 YFSETQ. This CDR3 contains 15 residues. CDR3 region: CASSLSGVSNQPQHF. The CDR3 nucleotides read TGCGCCAGCAGCTTGTCAGGGGTCAGCAATCAGCCCCAGCATTTT.

The chain combines TRBV14 with TRBJ2-2; D unresolved. This CDR3 is built from 14 residues. V was clipped by 6 bases and J by 1 base, with 9 bases between them. CDR1 and CDR2 from the germline V gene are SGHDN and FVKESK. CDR3 amino acids: CASSPKLNTGELFF. In nucleotides, the CDR3 is TGTGCCAGCAGTCCAAAGTTGAACACCGGGGAGCTGTTTTTT.

This clonotype was counted at least ten times. This CDR3 is CASSFGLAGDLYRETQYF. The CDR3 coding sequence is TGCGCCAGCAGCTTCGGACTAGCGGGGGACCTCTACCGAGAGACCCAGTACTTC. The chain combines TRBV5-1 with TRBJ2-5; 13 bases align to TRBD2. V trimming: 2 bases; J trimming: 4 bases; junction bases outside the gene matches: 11. In germline, CDR1 is SGHRS, CDR2 YFSETQ. The CDR3 is made up of 18 amino acids.

Concerning this clonotype itself: A much bigger clone sits one base away, suggesting this may be a read error. The chain carries TRBV2 and TRBJ1-6; the D is unclear. The CDR3 has 15 amino acids. Germline V gene sequence: CDR1 SNHLY, CDR2 FYNNEI. CDR3 nucleotide sequence: TGTGCCAGCAGTTCGAGCCTAGGTTATAATCCACCCCTCCACTTT. It yields the protein CASSSSLGYNPPLHF.

This clonotype showed up many times. This chain joins TRBV12-5 and TRBJ1-1; D gene ambiguous. The CDR3 runs to 13 residues. V was clipped by 10 bases and J by 4 bases, with 16 bases between them. Germline V gives CDR1 LGHNT, CDR2 FRNRAP. CDR3 protein: CAIRRDRSTEAFF. The CDR3 DNA sequence: TGTGCTATTCGTCGGGATCGGTCCACTGAAGCTTTCTTT.